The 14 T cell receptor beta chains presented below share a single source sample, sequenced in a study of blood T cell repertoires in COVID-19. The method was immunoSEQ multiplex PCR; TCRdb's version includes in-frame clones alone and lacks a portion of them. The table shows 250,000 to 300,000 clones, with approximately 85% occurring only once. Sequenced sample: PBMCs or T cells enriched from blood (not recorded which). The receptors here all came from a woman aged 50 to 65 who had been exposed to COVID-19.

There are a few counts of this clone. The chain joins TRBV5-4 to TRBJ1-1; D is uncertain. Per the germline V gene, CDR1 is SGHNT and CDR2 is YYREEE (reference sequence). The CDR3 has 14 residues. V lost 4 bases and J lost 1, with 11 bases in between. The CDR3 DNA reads TGTGCCAGCAGCCCCACCCCAGGGAACACTGAAGCTTTCTTT. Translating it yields CASSPTPGNTEAFF.

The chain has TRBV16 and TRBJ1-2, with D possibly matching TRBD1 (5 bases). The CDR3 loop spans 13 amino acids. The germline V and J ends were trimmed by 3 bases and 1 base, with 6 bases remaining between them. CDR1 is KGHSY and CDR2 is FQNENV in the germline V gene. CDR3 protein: CASSHTGNYGYTF. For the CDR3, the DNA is TGTGCCAGCAGCCATACAGGTAACTATGGCTACACCTTC.

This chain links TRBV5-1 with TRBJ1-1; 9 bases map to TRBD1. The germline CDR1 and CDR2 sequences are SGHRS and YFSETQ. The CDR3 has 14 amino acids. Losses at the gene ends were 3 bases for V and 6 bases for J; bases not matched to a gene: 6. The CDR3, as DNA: TGCGCCAGCAGCTGGGACAGGGTGGAAGCTGAAGCTTTCTTT. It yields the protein CASSWDRVEAEAFF.

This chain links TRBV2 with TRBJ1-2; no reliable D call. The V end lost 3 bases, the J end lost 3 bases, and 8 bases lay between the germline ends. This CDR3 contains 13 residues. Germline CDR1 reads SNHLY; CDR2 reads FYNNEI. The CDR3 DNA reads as TGTGCCAGCAGTGATAAGGGAGACTATGGCTACACCTTC. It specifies CASSDKGDYGYTF.

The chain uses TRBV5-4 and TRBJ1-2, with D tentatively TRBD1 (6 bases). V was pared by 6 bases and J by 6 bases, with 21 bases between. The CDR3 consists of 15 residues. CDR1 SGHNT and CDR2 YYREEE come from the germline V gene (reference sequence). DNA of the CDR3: TGTGCCAGCAACGTACTTGGGGGCGCGATAAATGGCTACACCTTC. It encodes CASNVLGGAINGYTF.

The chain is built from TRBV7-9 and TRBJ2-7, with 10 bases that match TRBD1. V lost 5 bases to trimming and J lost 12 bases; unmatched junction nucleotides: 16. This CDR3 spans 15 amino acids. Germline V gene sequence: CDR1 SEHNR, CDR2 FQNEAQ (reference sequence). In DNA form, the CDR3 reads TGTGCCAGCAGCGCCTCCGGGACAGGGGTCCAACCCGGGTACTTC. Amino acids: CASSASGTGVQPGYF.

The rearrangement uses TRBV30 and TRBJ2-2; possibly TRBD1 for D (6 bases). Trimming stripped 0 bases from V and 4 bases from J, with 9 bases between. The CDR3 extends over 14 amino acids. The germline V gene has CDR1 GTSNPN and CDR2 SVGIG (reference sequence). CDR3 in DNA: TGTGCCTGGAGTGTTACAGGGCCCACCGGGGAGCTGTTTTTT. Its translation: CAWSVTGPTGELFF.

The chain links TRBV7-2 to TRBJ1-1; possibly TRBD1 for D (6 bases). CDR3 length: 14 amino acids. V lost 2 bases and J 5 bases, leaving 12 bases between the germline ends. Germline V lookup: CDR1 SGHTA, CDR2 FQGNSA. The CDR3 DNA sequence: TGTGCCAGCAGCTTAAGTCAGGGGTTGACTGAAGCTTTCTTT. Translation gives CASSLSQGLTEAFF.

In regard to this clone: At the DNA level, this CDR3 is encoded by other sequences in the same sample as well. The CDR3: CASSPRTGELFF. CDR3 DNA: TGCGCCAGCAGCCCCCGCACCGGGGAGCTGTTTTTT. The V call is TRBV5-1, the J call TRBJ2-2; D gene ambiguous. Germline CDR1 reads SGHRS; CDR2 reads YFSETQ. V lost 4 bases, J lost 4 bases, and 5 bases lay in between. The CDR3 length is 12 residues.

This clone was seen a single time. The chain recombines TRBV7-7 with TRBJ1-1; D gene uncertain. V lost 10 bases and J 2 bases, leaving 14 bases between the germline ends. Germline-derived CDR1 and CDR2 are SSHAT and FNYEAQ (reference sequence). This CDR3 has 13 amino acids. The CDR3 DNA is TGTGCCACCCAGATGTGGCTTAACACTGAAGCTTTCTTT. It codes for CATQMWLNTEAFF.

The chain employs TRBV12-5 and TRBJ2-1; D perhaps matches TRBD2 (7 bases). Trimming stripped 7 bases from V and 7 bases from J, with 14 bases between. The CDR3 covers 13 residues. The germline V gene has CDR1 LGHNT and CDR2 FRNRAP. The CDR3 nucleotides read TGTGCTAGTGCCCTTGGGGGGGCGAATGAGCAGTTCTTC. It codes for CASALGGANEQFF.

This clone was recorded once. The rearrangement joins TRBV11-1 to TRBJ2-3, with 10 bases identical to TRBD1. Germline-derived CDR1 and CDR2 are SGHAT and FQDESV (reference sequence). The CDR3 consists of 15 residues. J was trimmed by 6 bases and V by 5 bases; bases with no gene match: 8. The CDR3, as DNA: TGTGCCAGCAGCACAGACAGGGGGCCCGGGGATACGCAGTATTTT. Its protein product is CASSTDRGPGDTQYF.

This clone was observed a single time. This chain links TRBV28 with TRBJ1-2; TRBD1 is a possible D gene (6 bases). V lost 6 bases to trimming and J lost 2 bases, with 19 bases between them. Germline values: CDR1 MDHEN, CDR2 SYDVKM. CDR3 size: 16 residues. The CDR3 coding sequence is TGTGCCAGCAGGGGGTGGGGGCAGGGCGCGAACTATGGCTACACCTTC. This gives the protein CASRGWGQGANYGYTF.

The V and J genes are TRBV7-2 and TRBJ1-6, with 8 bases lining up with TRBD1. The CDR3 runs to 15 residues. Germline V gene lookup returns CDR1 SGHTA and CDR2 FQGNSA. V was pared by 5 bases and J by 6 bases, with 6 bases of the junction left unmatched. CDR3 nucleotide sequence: TGTGCCAGCAGCCTCACAGGGGGTGGTAATTCACCCCTCCACTTT. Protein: CASSLTGGGNSPLHF.